This T cell receptor beta chain stems from a study of blood T cell repertoires in COVID-19 (dated by TCRdb to the early 2020s). With respect to the entire study: Samples covering the acute and convalescent phases of COVID-19 were provided by collaborators in the United States, Italy and Spain. The samples were drawn from the first 160 participants of the ongoing ImmuneRACE study and from 950 to 1,500 subjects provided by 6 global collaborators. HLA class I and class II types, where available, came from metadata supplied by the sample provider rather than from assay-based typing. The prospective study material was composed of cDNA or gDNA derived from T cells, B-cell-depleted T cells, or PBMCs. The sample metadata nearly always contained a de-identified subject ID, COVID-19 status, age in years and sex. Subjects who had been exposed to COVID-19, were actively infected with it, or had recovered from it provided the deeply sampled blood TCRbeta repertoires that made up the dataset. A freely available public database, intended as a resource for researchers studying the immune response to SARS-CoV-2, is where the repertoires were released. Results the study describes overall, beyond this receptor: The amount of clinical and demographic metadata varied by source and participant and was provided uncurated.

TCRbeta CDR3 regions were amplified from genomic DNA by means of the immunoSEQ Assay, a bias-controlled multiplex PCR. On the study's bioinformatics: Within the assay, amplification of reference gene primers was used to estimate how many nucleated cells each sample contained. To quantify the absolute abundance of each unique TCRbeta CDR3 rearrangement, sequence reads were collapsed and filtered. Productive Simpson clonality was computed per sample as the square root of Simpson's diversity index over productive rearrangements. TCRdb took this table from immuneACCESS and kept in-frame rearrangements with V and J called. Such tables lack part of the clones; where checked against another copy, unresolved V genes explain under half of the gap, and the rest is unexplained. V, J and clone size are taken as reported in that table, and D and trimming were inferred from the DNA itself. This sample lists 78,000 or so clones; around 86% were detected once. Around 5% of the sample comes from the top ten.

The collaborating institutions used their own protocols to collect whole blood in K2EDTA tubes. For TCRbeta analysis, collaborators shipped samples in one of three forms: frozen whole blood, isolated PBMCs, or DNA extracted from either of those sample types. Sequences SEHNR (CDR1) and FQNEAQ (CDR2) are obtained from the germline V gene (reference sequence). V is shortened by 5 bases, J by 1 base, and the region joining them spans 11 bases. Taken from cysteine to phenylalanine, the CDR3 has 14 residues. Only CDR3 DNA remains: 42 bases, in frame from the first base. Worth noting for this clone: This clone's antigen is unknown. Per-base qualities were not stored, and no clone one base away is much larger.

The sequence derives from a man in his forties or fifties with active or convalescent COVID-19. The chain employs TRBV7-9 and TRBJ1-1; TRBD1 is a possible D gene, resting on 5 matching bases. Specimen: peripheral blood. The nucleotide sequence is TGTGCCAGCAGCCGAGGAGGGGAGAACACTGAAGCTTTCTTT. This translates into CASSRGGENTEAFF.